A single T cell receptor (beta chain) is shown here with its context. Its antigen remains unknown. This sample was included in a study of STAT5B mutations in CD4+ large granular lymphocyte leukemia. Study results and caveats: TRBV06-family usage was enriched in top patient clones (8/27) versus controls (2/35). No patients shared main leukemic clonotypes, though roughly 25% appeared at low frequency elsewhere.

Control samples were healthy donors' buffy coats. Generated by immunoSEQ multiplex PCR, the TCRdb table keeps only in-frame clones and is missing some. Of 30,000 to 40,000 clones in the sample, more than 70% were seen once. Germline V gene data show CDR1 as MNHNS and CDR2 as SASEGT. The CDR3 consists of 16 residues. With 4 bases removed from V and 4 bases from J, the gap between germline ends came to 19 bases. The specimen was CD4+ T cells from blood buffy coats. The chain has TRBV6-1 and TRBJ1-2, with D possibly TRBD1 on 6 matching bases. The clonotype originates from a human donor in good health. The CDR3 loop is CASSVGGSDRAYGYTF. The CDR3, as DNA: TGTGCCAGCAGTGTTGGCGGCTCGGACAGAGCCTATGGCTACACCTTC.